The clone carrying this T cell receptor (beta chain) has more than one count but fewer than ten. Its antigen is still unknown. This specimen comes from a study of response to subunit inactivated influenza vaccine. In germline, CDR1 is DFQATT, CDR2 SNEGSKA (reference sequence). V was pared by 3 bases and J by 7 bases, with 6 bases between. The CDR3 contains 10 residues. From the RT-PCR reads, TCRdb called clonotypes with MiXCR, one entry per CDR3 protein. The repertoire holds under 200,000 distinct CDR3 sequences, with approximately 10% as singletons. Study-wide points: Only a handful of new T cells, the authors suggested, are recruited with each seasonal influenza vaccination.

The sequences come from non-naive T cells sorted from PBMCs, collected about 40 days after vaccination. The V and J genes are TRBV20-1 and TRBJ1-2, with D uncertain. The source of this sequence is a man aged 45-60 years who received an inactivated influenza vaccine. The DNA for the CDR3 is TGCAGTGCTAGTCCCTTTGGCTACACCTTC. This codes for CSASPFGYTF.